This T cell receptor beta chain was retrieved from a study of control samples from healthy donors and cancer patients. This CDR3 has 16 amino acids. Germline V lookup: CDR1 SGHRS, CDR2 YFSETQ. Trimming cost V 0 bases and J 0 bases, with 13 bases left between them. The method was immunoSEQ multiplex PCR; TCRdb's version includes in-frame clones alone and lacks a portion of them. The sample lists about 98,000 clones, roughly 78% seen once, with 1.5% to 2.5% in the top ten. The origin of this receptor is a man aged 55-75 years in good health. Sequenced material: blood. The rearrangement uses TRBV5-1 and TRBJ2-7; D is ambiguous. CDR3 in DNA: TGCGCCAGCAGCTTGGCACGGCTCGGGCCCTCCTACGAGCAGTACTTC. It yields the protein CASSLARLGPSYEQYF.